One and the same sample provided the 7 T cell receptor beta chains below, sequenced in a study of T cells and Merkel cell carcinoma outcomes. The table came from immunoSEQ multiplex PCR; TCRdb's copy has only in-frame clones and leaves some out. The repertoire holds roughly 14,000 clones, around 87% seen once, with more than 7.5% in the top ten. The sequencing sample was made of tumor tissue from Merkel cell carcinoma. These receptors all stem from a human donor with Merkel cell carcinoma.

This rearrangement joins TRBV7-9 to TRBJ2-7; 15 bases line up with TRBD2. With V trimmed by 5 bases and J by 2 bases, 7 bases remained unmatched. The CDR3 runs to 17 residues. Germline V gene lookup returns CDR1 SEHNR and CDR2 FQNEAQ (reference sequence). For the CDR3, the DNA is TGTGCCAGCAGCCTGGGGACTAGCGGGGGGCTAGCCTACGAGCAGTACTTC. Protein sequence: CASSLGTSGGLAYEQYF.

The CDR3, as DNA: TGTGCCAGCTCACCGCATACAGGGGCAAGTGCCGGTTCACCCCTCCACTTT. Its translation: CASSPHTGASAGSPLHF. The chain combines TRBV18 with TRBJ1-6; 7 nucleotides align to TRBD1. CDR1 and CDR2 (germline): KGHSH, LQKENI. Losses at the gene ends were 3 bases for V and 9 bases for J; bases not matched to a gene: 14. This CDR3 region has 17 residues.

This chain joins TRBV18 and TRBJ2-7; TRBD2 agrees at 7 bases. CDR1 and CDR2 from the germline V gene are KGHSH and LQKENI. This CDR3 has 16 amino acids. With V trimmed by 1 base and J by 3 bases, 9 bases remained unmatched. The CDR3 nucleotides read TGTGCCAGCTCACCACAGTCTCCAGCGGGAAGCTACGAGCAGTACTTC. Its translation is CASSPQSPAGSYEQYF.

This clone was counted a single time. The V gene is TRBV11-2, the J gene TRBJ2-7, with 7 bases lining up with TRBD1. V was pared by 0 bases and J by 3 bases, with 2 bases of the junction left unmatched. Germline V CDR1 and CDR2: SGHAT, FQNNGV. This CDR3 comprises 14 residues. The CDR3 spells CASSLDTGVYEQYF. The CDR3 DNA reads TGTGCCAGCAGCTTAGACACAGGGGTCTACGAGCAGTACTTC.

The chain uses TRBV5-4 and TRBJ1-2; 9 nucleotides agree with TRBD1. This CDR3 contains 14 residues. The ends lost 4 bases at V and 7 bases at J; junction bases unmatched: 8. Germline CDR1 and CDR2: SGHNT and YYREEE (reference sequence). Written as DNA, the CDR3 is TGTGCCAGCAGCACTGGACAGGGGAGGGGTGGCTACACCTTC. It translates to CASSTGQGRGGYTF. The full variable domain, with the rest looked up from reference TRBV5-4 and TRBJ1-2, is ETGVTQSPTHLIKTRGQQVTLRCSSQSGHNTVSWYQQALGQGPQFIFQYYREEENGRGNFPPRFSGLQFPNYSSELNVNALELDDSALYLCASSTGQGRGGYTFGSGTRLTVV.

This rearrangement joins TRBV5-1 to TRBJ2-1; no definite D call. The CDR3 runs 12 residues. Trimming shortened V by 4 bases and J by 7 bases, and 9 bases separated the two germline ends. The germline V gene encodes CDR1 SGHRS and CDR2 YFSETQ. The DNA for the CDR3 is TGCGCCAGCAGCACTTACCCAAATGAGCAGTTCTTC. Translating it yields CASSTYPNEQFF.

The V and J genes are TRBV18 and TRBJ2-7, with TRBD2 matching over 9 bases. V lost 0 bases, J lost 5 bases, and 11 bases stayed unmatched. CDR1 is KGHSH, CDR2 LQKENI, per germline. This CDR3 is built from 17 residues. This CDR3 is CASSPPNLSSGKNEQYF. The CDR3 DNA sequence: TGTGCCAGCTCACCACCGAATCTTTCTAGCGGGAAGAACGAGCAGTACTTC.